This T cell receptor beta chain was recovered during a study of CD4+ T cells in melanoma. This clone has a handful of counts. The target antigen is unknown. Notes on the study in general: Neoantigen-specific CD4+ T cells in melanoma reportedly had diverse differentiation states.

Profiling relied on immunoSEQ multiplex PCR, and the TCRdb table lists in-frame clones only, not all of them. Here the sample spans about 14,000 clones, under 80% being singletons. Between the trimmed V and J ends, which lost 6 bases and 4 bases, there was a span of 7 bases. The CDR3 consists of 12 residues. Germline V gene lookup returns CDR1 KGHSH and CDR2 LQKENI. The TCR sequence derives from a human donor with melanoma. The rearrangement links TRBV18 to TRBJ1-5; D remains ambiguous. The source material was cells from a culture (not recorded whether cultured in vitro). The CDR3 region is CASSPTNQPQHF. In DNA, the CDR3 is TGTGCCAGCTCGCCGACAAATCAGCCCCAGCATTTT.